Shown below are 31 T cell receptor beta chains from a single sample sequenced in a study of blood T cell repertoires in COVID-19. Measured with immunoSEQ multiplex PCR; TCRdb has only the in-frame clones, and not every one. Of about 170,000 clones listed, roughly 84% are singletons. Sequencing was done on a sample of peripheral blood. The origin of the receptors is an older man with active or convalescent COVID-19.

In DNA form, the CDR3 reads TGCAGCGTACGACAGGGAAACAATCAGCCCCAGCATTTT. Residues: CSVRQGNNQPQHF. The V call is TRBV29-1, the J call TRBJ1-5; 7 nucleotides line up with TRBD1. Losses at the gene ends were 6 bases for V and 3 bases for J; bases not matched to a gene: 5. Looked up from germline, CDR1 is SQVTM and CDR2 is ANQGSEA. This CDR3 region has 13 residues.

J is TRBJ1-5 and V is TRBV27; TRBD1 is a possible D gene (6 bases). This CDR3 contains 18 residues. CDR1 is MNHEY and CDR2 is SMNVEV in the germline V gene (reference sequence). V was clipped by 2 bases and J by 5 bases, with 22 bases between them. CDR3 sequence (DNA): TGTGCCAGCAGTTTAACGCCCTTGGGGGGGCGAGGGGATCAGCCCCAGCATTTT. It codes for CASSLTPLGGRGDQPQHF.

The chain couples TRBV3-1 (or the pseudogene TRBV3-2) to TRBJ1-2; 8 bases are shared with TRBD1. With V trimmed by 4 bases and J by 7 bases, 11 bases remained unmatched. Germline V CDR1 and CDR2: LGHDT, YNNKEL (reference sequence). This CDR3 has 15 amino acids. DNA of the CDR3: TGTGCCAGCAGCCCATTTGGACAGGGCCTGGGTGGCTACACCTTC. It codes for CASSPFGQGLGGYTF.

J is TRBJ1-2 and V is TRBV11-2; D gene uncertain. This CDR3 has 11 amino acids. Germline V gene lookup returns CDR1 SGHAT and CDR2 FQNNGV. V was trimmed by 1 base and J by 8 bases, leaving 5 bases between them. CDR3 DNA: TGTGCCAGCAGCTTAGGTCCGGGCTACACCTTC. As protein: CASSLGPGYTF.

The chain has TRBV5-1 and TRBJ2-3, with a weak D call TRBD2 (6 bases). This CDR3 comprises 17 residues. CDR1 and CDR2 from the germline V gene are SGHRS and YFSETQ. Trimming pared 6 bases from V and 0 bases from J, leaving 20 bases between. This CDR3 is CASNLASAFSSTDTQYF. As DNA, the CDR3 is TGCGCCAGCAATTTGGCTAGCGCCTTCTCTAGCACAGATACGCAGTATTTT.

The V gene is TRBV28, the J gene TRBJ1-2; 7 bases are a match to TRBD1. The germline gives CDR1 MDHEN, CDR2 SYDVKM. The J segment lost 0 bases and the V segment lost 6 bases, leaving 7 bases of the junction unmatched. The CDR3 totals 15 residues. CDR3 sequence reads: CASSGTVSSNYGYTF. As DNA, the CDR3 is TGTGCCAGCAGCGGGACAGTCTCTTCTAACTATGGCTACACCTTC.

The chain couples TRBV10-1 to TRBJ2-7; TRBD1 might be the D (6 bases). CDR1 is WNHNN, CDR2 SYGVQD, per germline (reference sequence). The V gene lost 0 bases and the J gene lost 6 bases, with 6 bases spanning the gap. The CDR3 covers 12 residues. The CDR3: CASSESGAEQYF. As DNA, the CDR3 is TGCGCCAGCAGTGAGTCGGGGGCCGAGCAGTACTTC.

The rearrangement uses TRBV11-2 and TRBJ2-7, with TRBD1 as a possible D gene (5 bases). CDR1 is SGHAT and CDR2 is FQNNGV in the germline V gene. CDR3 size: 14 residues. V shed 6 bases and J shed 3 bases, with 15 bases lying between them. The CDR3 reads CASSKQEKIYEQYF. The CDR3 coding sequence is TGTGCCAGCAGTAAACAGGAAAAAATCTACGAGCAGTACTTC.

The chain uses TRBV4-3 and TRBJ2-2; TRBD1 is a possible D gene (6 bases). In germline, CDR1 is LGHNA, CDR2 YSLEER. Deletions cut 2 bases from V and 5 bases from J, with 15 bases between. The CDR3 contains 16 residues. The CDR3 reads CASSQSPGQMTGELFF. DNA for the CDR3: TGCGCCAGCAGCCAAAGTCCGGGACAAATGACCGGGGAGCTGTTTTTT.

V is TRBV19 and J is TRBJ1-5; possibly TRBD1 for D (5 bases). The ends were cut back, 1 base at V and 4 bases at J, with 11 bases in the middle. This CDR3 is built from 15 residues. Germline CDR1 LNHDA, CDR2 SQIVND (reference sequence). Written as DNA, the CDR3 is TGTGCCAGTAGTATAGTTGGCAGGGAAAATCAGCCCCAGCATTTT. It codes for CASSIVGRENQPQHF. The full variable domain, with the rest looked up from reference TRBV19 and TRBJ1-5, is DGGITQSPKYLFRKEGQNVTLSCEQNLNHDAMYWYRQDPGQGLRLIYYSQIVNDFQKGDIAEGYSVSREKKESFPLTVTSAQKNPTAFYLCASSIVGRENQPQHFGDGTRLSIL.

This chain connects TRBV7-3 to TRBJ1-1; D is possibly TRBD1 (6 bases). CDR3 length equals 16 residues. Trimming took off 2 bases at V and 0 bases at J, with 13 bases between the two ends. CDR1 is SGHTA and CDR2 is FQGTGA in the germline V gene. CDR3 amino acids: CASSLGARGMNTEAFF. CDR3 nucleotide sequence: TGTGCCAGCAGCTTAGGGGCGAGGGGGATGAACACTGAAGCTTTCTTT.

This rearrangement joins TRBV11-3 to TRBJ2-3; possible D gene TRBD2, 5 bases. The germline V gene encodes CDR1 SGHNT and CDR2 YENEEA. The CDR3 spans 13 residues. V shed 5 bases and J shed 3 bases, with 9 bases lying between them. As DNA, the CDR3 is TGTGCCAGCAGCACCCGCGGGACAGATACGCAGTATTTT. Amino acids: CASSTRGTDTQYF.

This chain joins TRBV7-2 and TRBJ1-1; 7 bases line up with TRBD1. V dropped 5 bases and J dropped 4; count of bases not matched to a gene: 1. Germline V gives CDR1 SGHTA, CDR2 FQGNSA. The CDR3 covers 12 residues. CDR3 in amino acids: CASSQGVTEAFF. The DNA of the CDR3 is TGTGCCAGCAGCCAGGGGGTCACTGAAGCTTTCTTT.

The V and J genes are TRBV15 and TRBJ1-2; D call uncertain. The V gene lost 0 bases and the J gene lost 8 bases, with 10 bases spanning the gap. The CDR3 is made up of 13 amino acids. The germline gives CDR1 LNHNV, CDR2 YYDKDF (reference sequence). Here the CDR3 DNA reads TGTGCCACCAGCAGAGATGGGTCCGGGGGCTACACCTTC. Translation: CATSRDGSGGYTF.

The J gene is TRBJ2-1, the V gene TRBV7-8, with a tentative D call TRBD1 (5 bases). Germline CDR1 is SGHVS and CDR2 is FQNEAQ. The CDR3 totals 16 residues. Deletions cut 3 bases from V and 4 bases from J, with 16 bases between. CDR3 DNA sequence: TGTGCCAGCAGCTTTACCAAGGGGTCTCGTTACAATGAGCAGTTCTTC. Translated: CASSFTKGSRYNEQFF.

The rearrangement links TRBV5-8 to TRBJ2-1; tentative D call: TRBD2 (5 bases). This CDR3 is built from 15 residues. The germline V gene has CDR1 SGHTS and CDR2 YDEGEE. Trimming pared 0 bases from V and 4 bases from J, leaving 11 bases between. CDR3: CASSLAGRTYNEQFF. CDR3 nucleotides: TGTGCCAGCAGCTTGGCGGGAAGAACATACAATGAGCAGTTCTTC.

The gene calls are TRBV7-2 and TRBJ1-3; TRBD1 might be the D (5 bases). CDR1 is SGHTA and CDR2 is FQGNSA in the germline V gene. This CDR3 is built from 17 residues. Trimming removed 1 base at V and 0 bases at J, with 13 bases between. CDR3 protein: CASSLGARASSGNTIYF. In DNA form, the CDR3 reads TGTGCCAGCAGCTTAGGGGCCAGGGCCAGCTCTGGAAACACCATATATTTT.

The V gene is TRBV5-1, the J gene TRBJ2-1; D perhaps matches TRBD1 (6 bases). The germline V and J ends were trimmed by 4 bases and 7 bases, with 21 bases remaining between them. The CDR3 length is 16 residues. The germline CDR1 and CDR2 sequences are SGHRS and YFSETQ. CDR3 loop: CASSQLTGPLMNEQFF. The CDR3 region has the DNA TGCGCCAGCAGCCAACTTACAGGGCCCCTAATGAATGAGCAGTTCTTC.

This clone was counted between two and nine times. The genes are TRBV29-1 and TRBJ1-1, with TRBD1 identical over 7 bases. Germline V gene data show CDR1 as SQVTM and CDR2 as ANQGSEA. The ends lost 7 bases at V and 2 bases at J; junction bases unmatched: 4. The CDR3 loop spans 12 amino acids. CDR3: CSARTGNTEAFF. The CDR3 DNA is TGCAGCGCTCGGACAGGCAACACTGAAGCTTTCTTT.

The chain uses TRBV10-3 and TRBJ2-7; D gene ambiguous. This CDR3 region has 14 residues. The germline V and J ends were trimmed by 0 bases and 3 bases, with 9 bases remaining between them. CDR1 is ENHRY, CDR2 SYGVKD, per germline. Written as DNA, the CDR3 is TGTGCCATCAGTGAGTCCCCCCAGGACTACGAGCAGTACTTC. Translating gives CAISESPQDYEQYF.

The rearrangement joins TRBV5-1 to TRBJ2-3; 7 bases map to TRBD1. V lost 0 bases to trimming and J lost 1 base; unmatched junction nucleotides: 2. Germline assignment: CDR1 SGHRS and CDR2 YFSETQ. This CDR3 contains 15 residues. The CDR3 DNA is TGCGCCAGCAGCTTGGACACAGGGGGCACAGATACGCAGTATTTT. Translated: CASSLDTGGTDTQYF.

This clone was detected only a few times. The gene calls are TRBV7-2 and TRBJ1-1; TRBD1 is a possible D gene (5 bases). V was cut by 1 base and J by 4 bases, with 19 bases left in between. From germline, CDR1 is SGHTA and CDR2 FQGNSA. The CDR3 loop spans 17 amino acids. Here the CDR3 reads CASSLVGRQRVGTEAFF. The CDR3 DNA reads TGTGCCAGCAGCTTAGTGGGGAGACAGCGGGTGGGCACTGAAGCTTTCTTT.

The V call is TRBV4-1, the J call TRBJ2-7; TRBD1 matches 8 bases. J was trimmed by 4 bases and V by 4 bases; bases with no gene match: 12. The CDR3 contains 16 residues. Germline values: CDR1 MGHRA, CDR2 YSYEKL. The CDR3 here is CASSLLRTGFVYEQYF. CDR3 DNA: TGCGCCAGCAGCCTTTTAAGGACAGGGTTCGTTTACGAGCAGTACTTC.

DNA for the CDR3: TGTGCCAGCAGCTTAGATCAGGCACGGAATTCCTACGAGCAGTACTTC. Residues: CASSLDQARNSYEQYF. V and J are TRBV11-2 and TRBJ2-7, with D uncertain. The CDR3 sequence is 16 residues long. The germline V gene has CDR1 SGHAT and CDR2 FQNNGV. V lost 0 bases to trimming and J lost 1 base, with 13 bases between them. The full variable domain, with the rest looked up from reference TRBV11-2 and TRBJ2-7, is EAGVAQSPRYKIIEKRQSVAFWCNPISGHATLYWYQQILGQGPKLLIQFQNNGVVDDSQLPKDRFSAERLKGVDSTLKIQPAKLEDSAVYLCASSLDQARNSYEQYFGPGTRLTVT.

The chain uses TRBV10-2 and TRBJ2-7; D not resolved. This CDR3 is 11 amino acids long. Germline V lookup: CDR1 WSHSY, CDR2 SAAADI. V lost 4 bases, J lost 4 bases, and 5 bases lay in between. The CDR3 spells CASSARYEQYF. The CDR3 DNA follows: TGCGCCAGCAGTGCCCGGTACGAGCAGTACTTC.

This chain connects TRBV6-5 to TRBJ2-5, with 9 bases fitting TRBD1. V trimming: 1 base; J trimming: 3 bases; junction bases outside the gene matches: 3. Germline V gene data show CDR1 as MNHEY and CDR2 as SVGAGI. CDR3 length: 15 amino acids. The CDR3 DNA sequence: TGTGCCAGCAGTTACTGGACAGGGGAAGAAGAGACCCAGTACTTC. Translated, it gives CASSYWTGEEETQYF.

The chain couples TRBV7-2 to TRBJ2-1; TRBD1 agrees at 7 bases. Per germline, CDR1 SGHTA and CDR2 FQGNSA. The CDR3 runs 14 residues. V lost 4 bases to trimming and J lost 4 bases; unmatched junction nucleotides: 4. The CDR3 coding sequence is TGTGCCAGCAGCTACGGGACAGCGTACAATGAGCAGTTCTTC. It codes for CASSYGTAYNEQFF.

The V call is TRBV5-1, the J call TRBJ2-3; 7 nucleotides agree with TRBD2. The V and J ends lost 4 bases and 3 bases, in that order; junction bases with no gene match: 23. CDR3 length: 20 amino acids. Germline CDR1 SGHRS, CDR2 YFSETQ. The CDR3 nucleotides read TGCGCCAGCAGCGCGGGCGATTCAGGGCGGGAGCAGGGCACGACAGATACGCAGTATTTT. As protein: CASSAGDSGREQGTTDTQYF.

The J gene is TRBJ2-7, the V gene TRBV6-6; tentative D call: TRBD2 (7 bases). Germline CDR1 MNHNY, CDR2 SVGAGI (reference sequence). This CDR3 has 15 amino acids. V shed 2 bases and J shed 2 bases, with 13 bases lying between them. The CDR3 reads CASSYLGGAAYEQYF. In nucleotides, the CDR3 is TGTGCCAGCAGTTACCTGGGGGGGGCCGCCTACGAGCAGTACTTC.

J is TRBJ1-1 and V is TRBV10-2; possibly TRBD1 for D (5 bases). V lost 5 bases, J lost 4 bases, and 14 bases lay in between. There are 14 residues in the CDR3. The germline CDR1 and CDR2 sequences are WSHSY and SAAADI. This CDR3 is CASSRRGLGTEAFF. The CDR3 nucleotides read TGCGCCAGCAGTAGGAGGGGCTTGGGCACTGAAGCTTTCTTT.

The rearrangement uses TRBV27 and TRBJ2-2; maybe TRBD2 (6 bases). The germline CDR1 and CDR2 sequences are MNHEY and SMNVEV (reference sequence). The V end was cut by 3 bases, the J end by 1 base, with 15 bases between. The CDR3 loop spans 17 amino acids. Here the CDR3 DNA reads TGTGCCAGCAGTTTGGTAGTTGGAGCGGGGAACACCGGGGAGCTGTTTTTT. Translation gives CASSLVVGAGNTGELFF.